Each of the 27 T cell receptor beta chains below was sequenced from the same sample in a study of T cell responses to AZD1222 COVID-19 vaccine. Repertoires were generated with immunoSEQ multiplex PCR, while TCRdb's copy carries only in-frame clones and drops some. This table holds 150,000 or so clones, approximately 90% found once. This specimen was peripheral blood, taken 28 days after the second AZD1222 dose. The receptors come from an adult who received the AZD1222 COVID-19 vaccine.

This clone was seen a few times. As DNA, the CDR3 is TGTGCCAGTAGTATTACGGGGGATCTCCGCAATCAGCCCCAGCATTTT. Translated, it gives CASSITGDLRNQPQHF. The chain couples TRBV19 to TRBJ1-5; TRBD1 is a possible D gene (5 bases). CDR1 is LNHDA, CDR2 SQIVND, per germline (reference sequence). The CDR3 spans 16 residues. The ends were cut back, 3 bases at V and 2 bases at J, with 14 bases in the middle.

This clone was picked up a small number of times. The chain couples TRBV6-1 to TRBJ2-7, with D hard to call. Germline V gene data show CDR1 as MNHNS and CDR2 as SASEGT. The CDR3 length is 13 residues. V lost 3 bases, J lost 5 bases, and 11 bases lay in between. DNA for the CDR3: TGTGCCAGCAGTGATAACGAGCGAAACGAGCAGTACTTC. It codes for CASSDNERNEQYF.

This clone was seen a handful of times. The chain carries TRBV2 and TRBJ1-2; no firm D call. V lost 5 bases and J lost 1, with 14 bases in between. Germline V gives CDR1 SNHLY, CDR2 FYNNEI. This CDR3 spans 15 amino acids. The CDR3: CASSPKKRLNYGYTF. In DNA form, the CDR3 reads TGTGCCAGCAGTCCTAAGAAACGGCTTAACTATGGCTACACCTTC.

V and J are TRBV9 and TRBJ1-2, with 7 bases identical to TRBD1. Germline V CDR1 and CDR2: SGDLS, YYNGEE. The CDR3 covers 16 residues. V lost 3 bases and J lost 4; bases outside the gene matches: 12. This CDR3 is CASSARDRDRIYGYTF. DNA of the CDR3: TGTGCCAGCAGCGCAAGGGACAGAGATCGAATCTATGGCTACACCTTC. The whole variable domain, filled in from reference TRBV9 and TRBJ1-2, reads DSGVTQTPKHLITATGQRVTLRCSPRSGDLSVYWYQQSLDQGLQFLIQYYNGEERAKGNILERFSAQQFPDLHSELNLSSLELGDSALYFCASSARDRDRIYGYTFGSGTRLTVV.

CDR3 in DNA: TGTGCCAGCAGGGCCGGCACGGGGATTAGCACAGATACGCAGTATTTT. Translated, it gives CASRAGTGISTDTQYF. The V gene is TRBV2, the J gene TRBJ2-3; D is perhaps TRBD2 (5 bases). This CDR3 comprises 16 residues. The germline V gene encodes CDR1 SNHLY and CDR2 FYNNEI. Deletions cut 6 bases from V and 0 bases from J, with 16 bases between. Filled out from reference TRBV2 and TRBJ2-3, the complete variable domain reads EPEVTQTPSHQVTQMGQEVILRCVPISNHLYFYWYRQILGQKVEFLVSFYNNEISEKSEIFDDQFSVERPDGSNFTLKIRSTKLEDSAMYFCASRAGTGISTDTQYFGPGTRLTVL.

The chain links TRBV10-3 to TRBJ2-3; 13 bases match TRBD2. CDR3 length: 19 residues. Germline V gene data show CDR1 as ENHRY and CDR2 as SYGVKD. The J segment lost 0 bases and the V segment lost 7 bases, leaving 13 bases of the junction unmatched. This CDR3 reads CAIKASTGLAGASTDTQYF. CDR3 in DNA: TGTGCCATCAAGGCAAGTACAGGACTAGCGGGGGCTAGCACAGATACGCAGTATTTT.

The CDR3: CATSRFPTDGSEETQYF. In DNA, the CDR3 is TGTGCCACCAGCAGATTCCCAACCGACGGGAGTGAGGAGACCCAGTACTTC. This chain connects TRBV15 to TRBJ2-5, with a tentative D call TRBD2 (6 bases). This CDR3 has 17 amino acids. Germline assignment: CDR1 LNHNV and CDR2 YYDKDF (reference sequence). Trimming stripped 2 bases from V and 5 bases from J, with 21 bases between. The full variable domain, in which reference TRBV15 and TRBJ2-5 provide the parts outside the CDR3, is DAMVIQNPRYQVTQFGKPVTLSCSQTLNHNVMYWYQQKSSQAPKLLFHYYDKDFNNEADTPDNFQSRRPNTSFCFLDIRSPGLGDTAMYLCATSRFPTDGSEETQYFGPGTRLLVL.

The chain employs TRBV5-6 and TRBJ2-1; D perhaps matches TRBD2 (6 bases). Germline V gene data show CDR1 as SGHDT and CDR2 as YYEEEE. Between the trimmed V and J ends, which lost 4 bases and 4 bases, there was a span of 18 bases. This CDR3 has 16 amino acids. The DNA of the CDR3 is TGTGCCAGCAGCGGAACCGGGACTCGGATATACAATGAGCAGTTCTTC. This gives the protein CASSGTGTRIYNEQFF.

This sequence joins TRBV6-1 and TRBJ1-6; D is unclear. This CDR3 is built from 14 residues. Germline CDR1 reads MNHNS; CDR2 reads SASEGT. Trimming took 2 bases from V and 7 from J, leaving 9 bases between them. The CDR3: CASSELGGNSPLHF. DNA of the CDR3: TGTGCCAGCAGTGAACTAGGAGGGAATTCACCCCTCCACTTT.

The V and J genes are TRBV19 and TRBJ1-2; the D is unclear. The V gene's germline CDR1 is LNHDA and CDR2 SQIVND (reference sequence). Trimming pared 6 bases from V and 2 bases from J, leaving 13 bases between. CDR3 size: 14 residues. CDR3 protein: CASRIPRVNYGYTF. The CDR3 nucleotides read TGTGCCAGTAGGATCCCGAGGGTCAACTATGGCTACACCTTC.

There are a few counts of this clone. The V call is TRBV21-1, the J call TRBJ2-1; whether TRBD2, the table's D call, matches the DNA was not checked. TRBV21-1 corresponds to a pseudogene. This CDR3 is built from 15 residues. The CDR3 loop is CASNRLVSSYNEQFF. The CDR3 nucleotides read TGTGCCAGTAATAGACTAGTGAGCTCCTACAATGAGCAGTTCTTC.

The chain joins TRBV5-6 to TRBJ1-2; D is possibly TRBD1 (5 bases). V lost 4 bases and J 3 bases, leaving 13 bases between the germline ends. Germline CDR1 SGHDT, CDR2 YYEEEE. The CDR3 runs to 14 residues. CDR3: CASSRPRGDYGYTF. In nucleotides, the CDR3 is TGTGCCAGCAGCCGCCCGCGGGGCGACTATGGCTACACCTTC.

The chain has TRBV27 and TRBJ2-6; maybe TRBD1 (5 bases). Germline CDR1 is MNHEY and CDR2 is SMNVEV (reference sequence). CDR3 length equals 15 residues. Trimming pared 7 bases from V and 0 bases from J, leaving 10 bases between. CDR3 amino acids: CASTLGVSGANVLTF. CDR3 DNA: TGTGCCAGCACCCTAGGGGTCTCTGGGGCCAACGTCCTGACTTTC.

This sequence joins TRBV6-5 and TRBJ1-1; D is possibly TRBD1 (6 bases). Trimming removed 0 bases from V and 10 bases from J, with 12 bases in between. The V gene's germline CDR1 is MNHEY and CDR2 SVGAGI. This CDR3 spans 13 amino acids. The CDR3 nucleotides are TGTGCCAGCAGTTACTCTATGACAGGCGGAGCTTTCTTT. Translation: CASSYSMTGGAFF.

This chain links TRBV12-3 or TRBV12-4 with TRBJ2-1; 7 positions match TRBD1. The CDR3 has 12 residues. J was trimmed by 5 bases and V by 5 bases; bases with no gene match: 0. The CDR3 coding sequence is TGTGCCAGCAGTGACAGGGACAATGAGCAGTTCTTC. Translated: CASSDRDNEQFF.

The V gene is TRBV27, the J gene TRBJ1-1; weak D call: TRBD1 (6 bases). Germline V CDR1 and CDR2: MNHEY, SMNVEV (reference sequence). CDR3 length: 17 residues. Trimming left V 6 bases short and J 0 bases short, with 20 bases between. The chain's CDR3 is CASSRGRIQGMNTEAFF. For the CDR3, the DNA is TGTGCCAGCAGCCGAGGACGAATTCAGGGGATGAACACTGAAGCTTTCTTT.

The CDR3 DNA reads TGTGCCAGCAGCCGGGACCGGAAGAGCACAGATACGCAGTATTTT. Amino acids: CASSRDRKSTDTQYF. The chain combines TRBV7-8 with TRBJ2-3; D may be TRBD1 or TRBD2 (5 bases each). In germline, CDR1 is SGHVS, CDR2 FQNEAQ. Trimming cost V 5 bases and J 0 bases, with 12 bases left between them. This CDR3 has 15 amino acids.

This chain uses TRBV14 with TRBJ2-7; 12 bases map to TRBD2. This CDR3 spans 16 amino acids. Trimming removed 4 bases from V and 1 base from J; junction bases left unmatched: 5. Germline assignment: CDR1 SGHDN and CDR2 FVKESK. This CDR3 reads CASSPPGTSGSYEQYF. In DNA form, the CDR3 reads TGTGCCAGCAGCCCCCCGGGGACTAGCGGGTCCTACGAGCAGTACTTC.

CDR3 loop: CASSLEAGRTGELFF. The CDR3 DNA reads TGTGCCAGCAGCTTAGAAGCAGGGAGGACCGGGGAGCTGTTTTTT. The chain employs TRBV7-9 and TRBJ2-2, with D perhaps matching TRBD2 (6 bases). The CDR3 loop spans 15 amino acids. The V end lost 1 base, the J end lost 5 bases, and 11 bases lay between the germline ends. Per the germline V gene, CDR1 is SEHNR and CDR2 is FQNEAQ (reference sequence).

The chain recombines TRBV21-1 with TRBJ2-6; TRBD1 reflects the table's D call only, with no check against the DNA. TRBV21-1 is tagged as a pseudogene. This CDR3 has 20 residues. The CDR3 spells CASSKAHQDTGAAGANVLTF. DNA for the CDR3: TGTGCCAGCAGCAAAGCTCATCAGGACACCGGAGCCGCTGGGGCCAACGTCCTGACTTTC.

The V and J genes are TRBV27 and TRBJ1-2; 8 bases align to TRBD1. Germline loops: CDR1 MNHEY, CDR2 SMNVEV (reference sequence). Losses at the gene ends were 7 bases for V and 8 bases for J; bases not matched to a gene: 12. The CDR3 loop spans 14 amino acids. CDR3: CASTRTGRTTGYTF. DNA of the CDR3: TGTGCCAGCACCAGGACAGGGAGGACGACCGGCTACACCTTC.

The J gene is TRBJ2-3, the V gene TRBV6-5, with TRBD2 matching over 7 bases. V shed 8 bases and J 5 bases; nucleotides not matched to a gene: 4. CDR1 MNHEY and CDR2 SVGAGI come from the germline V gene. The CDR3 length is 12 residues. The CDR3 nucleotides are TGTGCCAGCGGACTAGACCTAGATACGCAGTATTTT. Translated, it gives CASGLDLDTQYF.

This chain uses TRBV10-1 with TRBJ2-1; D possibly corresponds to TRBD1 (5 bases). The CDR3 length is 14 residues. Germline loops: CDR1 WNHNN, CDR2 SYGVQD (reference sequence). Trimming took 5 bases from V and 8 from J, leaving 16 bases between them. CDR3 region: CASSRARADDEQFF. The CDR3 bases are TGCGCCAGCAGTAGGGCCAGGGCGGACGATGAGCAGTTCTTC.

The rearrangement joins TRBV30 to TRBJ1-4; possibly TRBD1 for D (5 bases). CDR1 and CDR2 from the germline V gene are GTSNPN and SVGIG (reference sequence). The CDR3 extends over 17 amino acids. Trimming removed 5 bases from V and 0 bases from J, with 19 bases in between. CDR3 coding DNA: TGTGCCTGGCCCCCAGAGGCAGGGAGCGCAACTAATGAAAAACTGTTTTTT. Its translation: CAWPPEAGSATNEKLFF.

This chain links TRBV29-1 with TRBJ2-1; 10 bases fit TRBD2. From germline, CDR1 is SQVTM and CDR2 ANQGSEA. Trimming at V came to 7 bases and at J to 6 bases, leaving 6 bases not matched to a gene. The CDR3 is 13 amino acids. CDR3 loop: CSGLAGGGNEQFF. In DNA form, the CDR3 reads TGCAGCGGTTTAGCGGGAGGCGGCAATGAGCAGTTCTTC.

This chain links TRBV19 with TRBJ1-1; 7 bases fit TRBD1. The V gene's germline CDR1 is LNHDA and CDR2 SQIVND (reference sequence). The V gene end was trimmed by 5 bases and the J gene end by 4 bases; junction bases not matched to a gene: 4. The length of the CDR3 is 13 residues. The CDR3 nucleotides read TGTGCCAGTAGTGACAGGGTGGGCACTGAAGCTTTCTTT. The encoded protein is CASSDRVGTEAFF.

The CDR3 DNA sequence: TGTGCCAGCAGTAGTCAGGCTAGCGGGAACGAGCAGTACTTC. This gives the protein CASSSQASGNEQYF. The chain joins TRBV6-5 to TRBJ2-7; TRBD2 matches at 9 bases. J was trimmed by 5 bases and V by 5 bases; bases with no gene match: 7. The CDR3 consists of 14 residues. Germline CDR1 reads MNHEY; CDR2 reads SVGAGI.